These 32 T cell receptor beta chains originate from one sample sequenced in a study of post-analysis software for immune sequencing data. Study-level points and caveats: When patients were compared with controls, about 5 TRBV segments were more frequent, TRBV5-6, TRBV5-1 and TRBV20-1 among them.

The TCR beta cDNA libraries contained unique molecular identifiers. MiXCR was run by TCRdb on the PCR reads, yielding one entry per CDR3 protein. This table holds approximately 730,000 distinct CDR3 sequences, just over 45% found once. Their antigen targets remain unknown. Source material: blood. These receptors all stem from a girl between 10 and 17 years old with multiple sclerosis.

The chain carries TRBV20-1 and TRBJ1-5; the D is unclear. The length of the CDR3 is 12 residues. Germline-derived CDR1 and CDR2 are DFQATT and SNEGSKA (reference sequence). Trimming took off 5 bases at V and 5 bases at J, with 10 bases between the two ends. The CDR3 is CSARGPDQPQHF. The CDR3 coding sequence is TGCAGTGCTCGTGGGCCCGATCAGCCCCAGCATTTT.

This CDR3 reads CSARGATGGMSREQFF. The DNA for the CDR3 is TGCAGTGCTAGAGGAGCGACAGGGGGCATGTCTCGGGAGCAGTTCTTC. The chain recombines TRBV20-1 with TRBJ2-1; 10 nucleotides line up with TRBD1. This CDR3 spans 16 amino acids. The V gene's germline CDR1 is DFQATT and CDR2 SNEGSKA (reference sequence). V shed 1 base, J shed 10 bases, and the junction held 13 bases outside the gene matches.

This chain joins TRBV20-1 and TRBJ1-2, with unresolved D. The germline CDR1 and CDR2 sequences are DFQATT and SNEGSKA (reference sequence). V dropped 3 bases and J dropped 5 bases, with 7 bases sitting between them. The CDR3 runs to 11 residues. In DNA, the CDR3 is TGCAGTGCTAGGCAAAATTATGGCTACACCTTC. It yields the protein CSARQNYGYTF.

This chain joins TRBV24-1 and TRBJ2-3; 7 bases map to TRBD2. The germline V gene encodes CDR1 KGHDR and CDR2 SFDVKD. Unmatched junction bases numbered 20, after V lost 3 bases and J lost 6 bases. The CDR3 contains 19 residues. The CDR3 region is CATSDPESGLQSWDDTQYF. The CDR3 nucleotides read TGTGCCACCAGTGATCCGGAATCGGGACTACAGAGTTGGGATGATACGCAGTATTTT.

This rearrangement joins TRBV7-2 to TRBJ1-2, with unresolved D. The CDR3 runs to 14 residues. Trimming took off 1 base at V and 8 bases at J, with 14 bases between the two ends. CDR1 is SGHTA, CDR2 FQGNSA, per germline. CDR3 protein: CASSLVRQIWGYTF. The CDR3 DNA is TGTGCCAGCAGCTTAGTCCGTCAGATCTGGGGCTACACCTTC.

The chain combines TRBV11-2 with TRBJ2-5; TRBD2 aligns across 10 bases. J gave up 11 bases and V 4 bases, and 13 bases lay outside the gene matches. Per germline, CDR1 SGHAT and CDR2 FQNNGV. There are 15 residues in the CDR3. For the CDR3, the DNA is TGTGCCAGCAGCTCACTAGCGGGGAGTCGTCGGGAGCAGTACTTC. It specifies CASSSLAGSRREQYF.

The chain uses TRBV15 and TRBJ2-3; 7 positions match TRBD2. The V gene's germline CDR1 is LNHNV and CDR2 YYDKDF (reference sequence). J lost 2 bases, V lost 6 bases, and 11 bases had no gene match. The CDR3 totals 16 residues. The CDR3 nucleotides read TGTGCCACCAGAAGGCCGACTAGCAGAGACACAGATACGCAGTATTTT. Translated: CATRRPTSRDTDTQYF.

The V and J genes are TRBV20-1 and TRBJ2-2; 10 nucleotides line up with TRBD1. V shed 3 bases, J shed 3 bases, and the junction held 4 bases outside the gene matches. This CDR3 comprises 15 residues. Germline CDR1 reads DFQATT; CDR2 reads SNEGSKA (reference sequence). The CDR3 loop reads CSARGTGVDTGELFF. DNA of the CDR3: TGCAGTGCTAGGGGGACAGGGGTCGACACCGGGGAGCTGTTTTTT.

The genes are TRBV6-5 and TRBJ2-3; the match to TRBD2 covers 8 bases. V lost 2 bases to trimming and J lost 7 bases; unmatched junction nucleotides: 20. The CDR3 extends over 19 amino acids. The germline CDR1 and CDR2 sequences are MNHEY and SVGAGI. The CDR3 protein is CASSYREGTSGGGGYTQYF. The CDR3 coding sequence is TGTGCCAGCAGTTACAGGGAAGGAACTAGCGGAGGCGGAGGGTATACGCAGTATTTT.

This clonotype was seen many times. This chain uses TRBV5-1 with TRBJ1-1; D unclear. The CDR3 covers 13 residues. Germline V gene lookup returns CDR1 SGHRS and CDR2 YFSETQ. Trimming removed 0 bases at V and 5 bases at J, with 8 bases between. The CDR3 sequence: CASSLEGRTEAFF. As DNA, the CDR3 is TGCGCCAGCAGCTTGGAAGGTAGGACTGAAGCTTTCTTT. Full variable domain (missing parts from reference TRBV5-1 and TRBJ1-1): KAGVTQTPRYLIKTRGQQVTLSCSPISGHRSVSWYQQTPGQGLQFLFEYFSETQRNKGNFPGRFSGRQFSNSRSEMNVSTLELGDSALYLCASSLEGRTEAFFGQGTRLTVV.

This clonotype was seen repeatedly, ten times or more. The gene calls are TRBV12-3 or TRBV12-4 and TRBJ2-1; 7 nucleotides match TRBD1. V was pared by 5 bases and J by 7 bases, with 2 bases of the junction left unmatched. The CDR3 has 12 amino acids. CDR3 protein: CASSRQGNEQFF. Here the CDR3 DNA reads TGTGCCAGCAGTCGACAGGGAAATGAGCAGTTCTTC.

The chain links TRBV20-1 to TRBJ2-2, with 12 bases identical to TRBD2. The V and J ends lost 5 bases and 0 bases, in that order; junction bases with no gene match: 4. In germline, CDR1 is DFQATT, CDR2 SNEGSKA (reference sequence). This CDR3 is 16 amino acids long. CDR3 sequence (DNA): TGCAGTGCTCGGACTAGCGGGGACCCGAACACCGGGGAGCTGTTTTTT. Its protein is CSARTSGDPNTGELFF.

The chain's CDR3 is CASTGAGTNYGYTF. The CDR3 bases are TGTGCCAGCACCGGGGCAGGGACTAACTATGGCTACACCTTC. The chain recombines TRBV9 with TRBJ1-2; tentatively, D is TRBD1 (5 bases). CDR1 is SGDLS, CDR2 YYNGEE, per germline. This CDR3 comprises 14 residues. Trimming took 6 bases from V and 0 from J, leaving 12 bases between them.

The chain employs TRBV12-3 or TRBV12-4 and TRBJ1-6; D gene ambiguous. V lost 6 bases and J lost 4, with 10 bases in between. The CDR3 consists of 14 residues. CDR3 region: CASREDRYNSPLHF. CDR3 nucleotide sequence: TGTGCCAGCAGAGAAGACCGTTATAATTCACCCCTCCACTTT.

This clonotype came up a few times. This chain links TRBV7-2 with TRBJ2-1, with D perhaps matching TRBD1 (8 bases). V lost 1 base and J 6 bases, leaving 13 bases between the germline ends. The CDR3 consists of 15 residues. Germline V CDR1 and CDR2: SGHTA, FQGNSA. The CDR3: CASSLETGEGNEQFF. DNA for the CDR3: TGTGCCAGCAGCTTAGAGACAGGGGAGGGCAATGAGCAGTTCTTC.

This clonotype came up a few times. The CDR3 loop is CATRETDGGDTQYF. CDR3 coding DNA: TGTGCCACCAGGGAGACGGATGGGGGAGATACGCAGTATTTT. The gene calls are TRBV15 and TRBJ2-3; TRBD1 or TRBD2 may be the D gene (5 bases each). Germline assignment: CDR1 LNHNV and CDR2 YYDKDF (reference sequence). The CDR3 consists of 14 residues. V lost 6 bases, J lost 5 bases, and 15 bases lay in between.

This clonotype was recorded a few times. The genes are TRBV5-1 and TRBJ1-4, with 8 bases lining up with TRBD1. Germline V gene sequence: CDR1 SGHRS, CDR2 YFSETQ. The CDR3 contains 15 residues. Trimming took 4 bases from V and 5 from J; bases not matched to a gene: 7. The CDR3 coding sequence is TGCGCCAGCAGCCCAGCTGGACAGGGAAATGAAAAACTGTTTTTT. Translated: CASSPAGQGNEKLFF. Variable domain in full (rest from reference TRBV5-1 and TRBJ1-4): KAGVTQTPRYLIKTRGQQVTLSCSPISGHRSVSWYQQTPGQGLQFLFEYFSETQRNKGNFPGRFSGRQFSNSRSEMNVSTLELGDSALYLCASSPAGQGNEKLFFGSGTQLSVL.

The rearrangement links TRBV12-5 to TRBJ1-1; no clear D gene. Trimming removed 4 bases at V and 4 bases at J, with 10 bases between. This CDR3 is 13 amino acids long. Germline loops: CDR1 LGHNT, CDR2 FRNRAP. CDR3 region: CASGSVRGTEAFF. DNA for the CDR3: TGTGCTAGTGGTTCGGTCCGTGGCACTGAAGCTTTCTTT.

This clonotype was seen a single time. V usage is TRBV5-1 and J usage is TRBJ2-3; D is unclear. In germline, CDR1 is SGHRS, CDR2 YFSETQ. Trimming cost V 0 bases and J 2 bases, with 7 bases left between them. The CDR3 spans 14 residues. In DNA, the CDR3 is TGCGCCAGCAGCTTGGGCCTATACACAGATACGCAGTATTTT. As protein: CASSLGLYTDTQYF.

V usage is TRBV9 and J usage is TRBJ2-1; D perhaps matches TRBD1 (7 bases). Germline-derived CDR1 and CDR2 are SGDLS and YYNGEE. With 4 bases removed from V and 4 bases from J, the gap between germline ends came to 21 bases. This CDR3 is built from 17 residues. CDR3 amino acids: CASSLYSRGDLYNEQFF. DNA of the CDR3: TGTGCCAGCAGCCTGTACTCCAGGGGGGATCTATACAATGAGCAGTTCTTC.

V and J are TRBV27 and TRBJ2-1, with 8 nucleotides matching TRBD2. J gave up 4 bases and V 5 bases, and 7 bases lay outside the gene matches. The CDR3 length is 15 residues. Germline CDR1 is MNHEY and CDR2 is SMNVEV (reference sequence). The CDR3 spells CASSIIAGLYNEQFF. The CDR3 bases are TGTGCCAGCAGTATAATAGCGGGGCTATACAATGAGCAGTTCTTC.

The chain employs TRBV12-3 or TRBV12-4 and TRBJ2-7; TRBD2 agrees at 8 bases. This CDR3 region has 15 residues. V trimming: 2 bases; J trimming: 4 bases; junction bases outside the gene matches: 7. The CDR3 region is CASSLTGGRSYEQYF. DNA of the CDR3: TGTGCCAGCAGTTTAACGGGCGGGAGGTCGTACGAGCAGTACTTC.

A word on this clonotype: A read error may explain this, as a much larger clone is one base away. This rearrangement joins TRBV13 to TRBJ1-1; unclear D gene. The CDR3 extends over 17 amino acids. Trimming pared 1 base from V and 6 bases from J, leaving 21 bases between. Germline CDR1 PRHDT, CDR2 FYEKMQ (reference sequence). In nucleotides, the CDR3 is TGTGCCAGCAGCTTAGCCGGGCTCCCCTCGGGAAGAGCTGAAGCTTTCTTT. This sequence encodes CASSLAGLPSGRAEAFF.

The chain links TRBV7-2 to TRBJ2-7; D is possibly TRBD1 (5 bases). The V gene lost 1 base and the J gene lost 6 bases, with 10 bases spanning the gap. CDR1 SGHTA and CDR2 FQGNSA come from the germline V gene. The CDR3 has 13 amino acids. CDR3 in DNA: TGTGCCAGCAGCTTAGACAGGTCACGCGAGCAGTACTTC. This translates into CASSLDRSREQYF.

About this clonotype itself: A junction boundary mismatches the germline segment, possibly from a read error. CDR3 nucleotide sequence: TGTGCCGGCAGGCAGGGACTAAATAGCAATCAGCCCCAGCATTTT. It encodes CAGRQGLNSNQPQHF. The rearrangement links TRBV28 to TRBJ1-5; D perhaps matches TRBD1 (5 bases). This CDR3 spans 15 amino acids. Germline-derived CDR1 and CDR2 are MDHEN and SYDVKM.

This clonotype appeared a few times. The rearrangement uses TRBV6-2 or TRBV6-3 and TRBJ2-1, with D perhaps being TRBD1 or TRBD2 (6 bases each). The CDR3 sequence is 14 residues long. Trimming cost V 7 bases and J 9 bases, with 19 bases left between them. Germline assignment: CDR1 MNHEY and CDR2 SVGEGT. In DNA, the CDR3 is TGTGCCAGCACCTGGGGGGCTAGCGACAGTGAGCAGTTCTTC. Translating it yields CASTWGASDSEQFF.

This sequence joins TRBV6-2 or TRBV6-3 and TRBJ2-5; TRBD1 matches at 9 bases. Germline CDR1 reads MNHEY; CDR2 reads SVGEGT. The CDR3 totals 13 residues. V was clipped by 6 bases and J by 11 bases; unmatched bases: 10. CDR3 bases: TGTGCCAGCAGGGACAGGGGCTACGTTGTGCAGTACTTC. This encodes CASRDRGYVVQYF.

J is TRBJ2-3 and V is TRBV5-1; 8 bases fit TRBD1. Looked up from germline, CDR1 is SGHRS and CDR2 is YFSETQ. Trimming at V came to 4 bases and at J to 5 bases, leaving 6 bases not matched to a gene. The CDR3 sequence is 14 residues long. CDR3 residues: CASSHETGEDTQYF. In nucleotides, the CDR3 is TGCGCCAGCAGCCACGAGACAGGGGAAGATACGCAGTATTTT.

This clonotype was observed a few times. The chain employs TRBV15 and TRBJ2-7, with 7 nucleotides matching TRBD2. Germline assignment: CDR1 LNHNV and CDR2 YYDKDF (reference sequence). V trimming: 1 base; J trimming: 3 bases; junction bases outside the gene matches: 6. CDR3 size: 15 residues. In DNA, the CDR3 is TGTGCCACCAGCAGAGCACTGGGAGGGAGCTACGAGCAGTACTTC. Translation: CATSRALGGSYEQYF. Using reference TRBV15 and TRBJ2-7 for the parts outside the CDR3, the full variable domain is DAMVIQNPRYQVTQFGKPVTLSCSQTLNHNVMYWYQQKSSQAPKLLFHYYDKDFNNEADTPDNFQSRRPNTSFCFLDIRSPGLGDTAMYLCATSRALGGSYEQYFGPGTRLTVT.

V gene TRBV7-9 combines with J gene TRBJ2-7, with 9 nucleotides matching TRBD2. The V gene's germline CDR1 is SEHNR and CDR2 FQNEAQ (reference sequence). The CDR3 extends over 14 amino acids. Trimming cost V 5 bases and J 4 bases; bases outside gene matches: 6. Here the CDR3 DNA reads TGTGCCAGCAGCCCCAGCGGGAGGATGTACGAGCAGTACTTC. Translated, it gives CASSPSGRMYEQYF. Full variable domain (remainder filled in from reference TRBV7-9 and TRBJ2-7): DTGVSQNPRHKITKRGQNVTFRCDPISEHNRLYWYRQTLGQGPEFLTYFQNEAQLEKSRLLSDRFSAERPKGSFSTLEIQRTEQGDSAMYLCASSPSGRMYEQYFGPGTRLTVT.

V gene TRBV7-2 combines with J gene TRBJ2-7; 9 nucleotides agree with TRBD2. The CDR3 is 14 amino acids. From germline, CDR1 is SGHTA and CDR2 FQGNSA. With 4 bases clipped from V and 3 bases from J, the junction kept 4 bases outside the gene matches. The CDR3, as DNA: TGTGCCAGCAGCTACACTAGCGGGCTCTACGAGCAGTACTTC. Translating it yields CASSYTSGLYEQYF. The complete variable domain, with remaining parts taken from reference TRBV7-2 and TRBJ2-7, reads GAGVSQSPSNKVTEKGKDVELRCDPISGHTALYWYRQSLGQGLEFLIYFQGNSAPDKSGLPSDRFSAERTGGSVSTLTIQRTQQEDSAVYLCASSYTSGLYEQYFGPGTRLTVT.

The chain joins TRBV10-3 to TRBJ2-7; 10 bases match TRBD1. J gave up 2 bases and V 6 bases, and 4 bases lay outside the gene matches. Germline assignment: CDR1 ENHRY and CDR2 SYGVKD. The CDR3 consists of 14 residues. The CDR3 DNA follows: TGTGCCATCAGAACCGGGACAGGGGCCTACGAGCAGTACTTC. Its translation is CAIRTGTGAYEQYF.